Each of the 11 T cell receptor beta chains below was sequenced from the same sample in a study of T cells in Graves' hyperthyroidism and ophthalmopathy. From RNA transcripts, TCR beta CDR3 regions were amplified. The HTBI set primed first-round TCR CDR3 RT-PCR. Via MiXCR, TCRdb re-called the multiplex PCR reads, giving one row per CDR3 protein. This sample has hundreds of thousands of distinct CDR3 sequences, with about 38% found just once. Input material: blood. The receptors were sampled from a man aged 18 to 30 with Graves' hyperthyroidism.

The chain is built from TRBV6-1 and TRBJ2-7; TRBD1 or TRBD2 may be the D gene (5 bases each). CDR3 size: 13 residues. V gave up 8 bases and J gave up 5 bases, with 16 bases separating them. Germline V CDR1 and CDR2: MNHNS, SASEGT. CDR3 loop: CASGLRGFDEQYF. Written as DNA, the CDR3 is TGTGCCAGCGGGCTACGGGGCTTCGACGAGCAGTACTTC.

This clonotype was seen a few times. J is TRBJ1-1 and V is TRBV19, with TRBD1 matching 10 bases. Germline V gene sequence: CDR1 LNHDA, CDR2 SQIVND (reference sequence). This CDR3 has 17 residues. J was trimmed by 1 base and V by 3 bases; bases with no gene match: 8. CDR3 DNA sequence: TGTGCCAGTAGTATTGGGACAGGGGCCCTGCCGAACACTGAAGCTTTCTTT. Translated: CASSIGTGALPNTEAFF. Using reference TRBV19 and TRBJ1-1 for the parts outside the CDR3, the full variable domain is DGGITQSPKYLFRKEGQNVTLSCEQNLNHDAMYWYRQDPGQGLRLIYYSQIVNDFQKGDIAEGYSVSREKKESFPLTVTSAQKNPTAFYLCASSIGTGALPNTEAFFGQGTRLTVV.

This clonotype was counted at least ten times. The chain uses TRBV24-1 and TRBJ1-1; 7 nucleotides line up with TRBD1. Per the germline V gene, CDR1 is KGHDR and CDR2 is SFDVKD. The CDR3 runs to 14 residues. Trimming cost V 7 bases and J 4 bases; bases outside gene matches: 8. CDR3 sequence (DNA): TGTGCCACCAGGGGATTGACAGGGAGCACTGAAGCTTTCTTT. It is translated as CATRGLTGSTEAFF.

The sample holds many counts of this clonotype. This sequence joins TRBV20-1 and TRBJ2-2; tentative D call: TRBD1 (6 bases). CDR1 and CDR2 from the germline V gene are DFQATT and SNEGSKA (reference sequence). Trimming removed 6 bases from V and 1 base from J, with 9 bases in between. This CDR3 is 13 amino acids long. This CDR3 reads CSAPRGNTGELFF. Written as DNA, the CDR3 is TGCAGTGCCCCCAGGGGGAACACCGGGGAGCTGTTTTTT.

This clonotype was seen ten or more times. The chain employs TRBV19 and TRBJ1-5; D gene uncertain. This CDR3 has 15 residues. Germline V lookup: CDR1 LNHDA, CDR2 SQIVND (reference sequence). V dropped 4 bases and J dropped 0 bases, with 10 bases sitting between them. CDR3 sequence reads: CASSTSGPSNQPQHF. CDR3 sequence (DNA): TGTGCCAGTAGTACCAGTGGTCCTAGCAATCAGCCCCAGCATTTT.

This clonotype occurred a few times. Written as DNA, the CDR3 is TGTGCCACCAGTGACTCACCCGGACAGGGGAACACCGGGGAGCTGTTTTTT. Encoded protein: CATSDSPGQGNTGELFF. The genes are TRBV24-1 and TRBJ2-2, with 8 bases matching TRBD1. CDR3 length: 17 amino acids. J gave up 1 base and V 4 bases, and 7 bases lay outside the gene matches. CDR1 KGHDR and CDR2 SFDVKD come from the germline V gene.

The J gene is TRBJ2-7, the V gene TRBV15; possible D gene TRBD2, 6 bases. CDR1 and CDR2 from the germline V gene are LNHNV and YYDKDF (reference sequence). This CDR3 has 15 amino acids. Trimming took 10 bases from V and 3 from J, leaving 22 bases between them. Here the CDR3 reads CASKSSRDPFYEQYF. Written as DNA, the CDR3 is TGTGCCAGCAAGTCGTCGCGGGACCCCTTCTACGAGCAGTACTTC.

This clonotype was seen at least ten times. The genes are TRBV10-3 and TRBJ2-7, with 10 nucleotides matching TRBD2. Germline loops: CDR1 ENHRY, CDR2 SYGVKD. CDR3 length: 18 amino acids. V lost 0 bases and J lost 2; bases outside the gene matches: 10. In DNA form, the CDR3 reads TGTGCCATCAGTGAGTCGATTCCTAGCGGGAGTTCGGCCTACGAGCAGTACTTC. Protein sequence: CAISESIPSGSSAYEQYF.

The count of this clonotype is one. A much larger clone lies a single base off, so this may be a read error. J is TRBJ1-6 and V is TRBV2; maybe TRBD1 (5 bases). V lost 4 bases and J lost 7, with 14 bases in between. There are 15 residues in the CDR3. Per germline, CDR1 SNHLY and CDR2 FYNNEI. CDR3 coding DNA: TGTGCCAGCAGTGGAACCGGGACTCGGAATTCACCCCTCCACTTT. It yields the protein CASSGTGTRNSPLHF.

The chain uses TRBV19 and TRBJ2-2; possibly TRBD2 for D (5 bases). Trimming cost V 4 bases and J 4 bases, with 7 bases left between them. There are 13 residues in the CDR3. The germline V gene has CDR1 LNHDA and CDR2 SQIVND (reference sequence). In nucleotides, the CDR3 is TGTGCCAGTAGTACTACTAGCACCGGGGAGCTGTTTTTT. This sequence encodes CASSTTSTGELFF.

This clonotype was seen only a few times. V and J are TRBV7-2 and TRBJ1-3; D gene ambiguous. This CDR3 is built from 15 residues. CDR1 is SGHTA, CDR2 FQGNSA, per germline. Trimming took off 5 bases at V and 3 bases at J, with 14 bases between the two ends. In DNA form, the CDR3 reads TGTGCCAGCAGCCCGATAGCGGGATATGGAAACACCATATATTTT. It translates to CASSPIAGYGNTIYF.